In its sample, the clone carrying this T cell receptor beta chain was seen many times. This entry comes from a study of regulatory T cells in long-lasting Graves disease. According to the study, TCR beta libraries were built with iRepertoire HTBI primers and CDR3-region Arm-PCR. TCRdb passed the multiplex PCR reads through MiXCR, listing each CDR3 protein once. The sample consists of just over 600,000 distinct CDR3 sequences, around 17% of them appearing once. The time point is: newly diagnosed GD, antithyroid drugs for less than 3 months. Preparation of the TCR library used RNA extracted from PBMCs. The CDR3 loop spans 15 amino acids. Looked up from germline, CDR1 is SNHLY and CDR2 is FYNNEI. The V gene end was trimmed by 3 bases and the J gene end by 2 bases; junction bases not matched to a gene: 4. The same data also contributed to another study, on T cells in Graves' hyperthyroidism and ophthalmopathy. That paper states: Ophthalmopathy could be told apart from stable hyperthyroidism with a 13 V-J model.

The chain couples TRBV2 to TRBJ1-5, with 7 bases aligning to TRBD1. The specimen was peripheral blood mononuclear cells (PBMCs), collected at new diagnosis, from a patient treated with antithyroid drugs. The sequence came from a woman aged 25 to 39 with Graves disease. The CDR3 loop is CASSEEGAGNQPQHF. The CDR3 DNA sequence: TGTGCCAGCAGTGAGGAGGGGGCGGGCAATCAGCCCCAGCATTTT.